These T cell receptor beta chains were read from a single sample in a study of T cell repertoires in cytomegalovirus infection. TCRdb used MiXCR to reprocess the reads, holding one entry per CDR3 protein. The sample contains 400,000 or so distinct CDR3 sequences, 15% to 20% of which appear only once. The sequencing sample was made of PBMCs. The receptors here all came from a human donor in good health (CMV status not recorded). Some clones in this sample may be carry-over from other donors' samples. Each CDR3 is given with its conserved first and last residue. D genes are given only for firm matches. A clone size is listed for some rows: how often the clone was seen (once, few, many), or a class if it is expanded.

clone_size: many; j_call: TRBJ1-1; v_call: TRBV2; d_call: NA; cdr3_nt: TGTGCCAGCAGTGAAGCAGCTCGGAGTAACACTGAAGCTTTCTTT; cdr3_aa: CASSEAARSNTEAFF
clone_size: few; j_call: TRBJ2-3; v_call: TRBV12-5; d_call: NA; cdr3_nt: TGTGCTAGTGGACAAGGGGTCGGTACGCAGTATTTT; cdr3_aa: CASGQGVGTQYF
clone_size: NA; j_call: TRBJ2-3; v_call: TRBV5-1; d_call: NA; cdr3_nt: TGCGCCAGCAGCTTCTTTATCGACACAGATACGCAGTATTTT; cdr3_aa: CASSFFIDTDTQYF
clone_size: many; j_call: TRBJ1-1; v_call: TRBV7-6; d_call: NA; cdr3_nt: TGTGCCAGCAGCCAATCCAAGGGGTCGGCTGAAGCTTTCTTT; cdr3_aa: CASSQSKGSAEAFF
clone_size: many; j_call: TRBJ2-5; v_call: TRBV12-3/TRBV12-4; d_call: TRBD1; cdr3_nt: TGTGCCAGCAGTTCTGGCCTCCGGGACAGGGAATATTTGGAGACCCAGTACTTC; cdr3_aa: CASSSGLRDREYLETQYF
clone_size: many; j_call: TRBJ1-5; v_call: TRBV10-3; d_call: NA; cdr3_nt: TGTGCCATCAGTGAGTCAGGGGCTGGGCAGCCCCAGCATTTT; cdr3_aa: CAISESGAGQPQHF
clone_size: NA; j_call: TRBJ2-7; v_call: TRBV27; d_call: NA; cdr3_nt: TGTGCCAGCCTTCCCCCCCGGGACCCCCCAGCCTACGAGCAGTACTTC; cdr3_aa: CASLPPRDPPAYEQYF
clone_size: many; j_call: TRBJ2-3; v_call: TRBV12-3/TRBV12-4; d_call: NA; cdr3_nt: TGTGCCAGCAGTTTAGGACCTTCTGGCGATACGCAGTATTTT; cdr3_aa: CASSLGPSGDTQYF
clone_size: NA; j_call: TRBJ2-3; v_call: TRBV10-3; d_call: TRBD2; cdr3_nt: TGTGCCATCAGTGGGGGAGCGGGACGCACAGATACGCAGTATTTT; cdr3_aa: CAISGGAGRTDTQYF
clone_size: many; j_call: TRBJ2-3; v_call: TRBV7-2; d_call: NA; cdr3_nt: TGTGCCAGCATGGTGGGGGGGGCCGCAGATACGCAGTATTTT; cdr3_aa: CASMVGGAADTQYF
clone_size: many; j_call: TRBJ1-5; v_call: TRBV7-8; d_call: NA; cdr3_nt: TGTGCCAGCAGCCAGACCTACAGCGCAGGACAGCCCCAGCATTTT; cdr3_aa: CASSQTYSAGQPQHF
clone_size: many; j_call: TRBJ1-6; v_call: TRBV27; d_call: TRBD1; cdr3_nt: TGTGCCAGTACGGACAGGGACTATAGAAATTCACCCCTCCACTTT; cdr3_aa: CASTDRDYRNSPLHF
clone_size: NA; j_call: TRBJ2-7; v_call: TRBV5-1; d_call: NA; cdr3_nt: TGCGCCAGCAGCCGACGGCTAGAGAACTACGAGCAGTACTTC; cdr3_aa: CASSRRLENYEQYF
clone_size: few; j_call: TRBJ2-3; v_call: TRBV7-2; d_call: NA; cdr3_nt: TGTGCCAGCAGTTCAGCGTATGGAGATACGCAGTATTTT; cdr3_aa: CASSSAYGDTQYF
clone_size: few; j_call: TRBJ1-1; v_call: TRBV2; d_call: NA; cdr3_nt: TGTGCCAGCAGTGGGGGAAGGGCCCAGGGAGAAGCTTTCTTT; cdr3_aa: CASSGGRAQGEAFF
clone_size: many; j_call: TRBJ2-5; v_call: TRBV7-2; d_call: NA; cdr3_nt: TGTGCCAGCAGCCTAACCGGGAGCGTGGAGACCCAGTACTTC; cdr3_aa: CASSLTGSVETQYF
clone_size: NA; j_call: TRBJ2-7; v_call: TRBV15; d_call: NA; cdr3_nt: TGTGCCACCAGCAGAGAACAAGGGGGGACCTACGAGCAGTACTTC; cdr3_aa: CATSREQGGTYEQYF
clone_size: many; j_call: TRBJ2-7; v_call: TRBV7-6; d_call: NA; cdr3_nt: TGTGCCAGCAGCTTATCGAGGACAGTTGGCATCCAGCAGTACTTC; cdr3_aa: CASSLSRTVGIQQYF
clone_size: many; j_call: TRBJ1-1; v_call: TRBV7-2; d_call: NA; cdr3_nt: TGTGCCAGCAGCTCTAGAAGTAGCACTGAAGCTTTCTTT; cdr3_aa: CASSSRSSTEAFF
clone_size: few; j_call: TRBJ2-4; v_call: TRBV3-1; d_call: NA; cdr3_nt: TGTGCCAGCAGCCTAAGGGATGTCAAAAACATTCAGTACTTC; cdr3_aa: CASSLRDVKNIQYF
clone_size: NA; j_call: TRBJ1-6; v_call: TRBV18; d_call: NA; cdr3_nt: TGTGCCAGCTCCAACCAGGGTAATTCACCCCTCCACTTT; cdr3_aa: CASSNQGNSPLHF
clone_size: few; j_call: TRBJ1-5; v_call: TRBV6-2/TRBV6-3; d_call: NA; cdr3_nt: TGTGCCAGCAGGCCAGGACAGCGGAGTAAATCGAATAGCAATCAGCCCCAGCATTTT; cdr3_aa: CASRPGQRSKSNSNQPQHF
clone_size: NA; j_call: TRBJ1-1; v_call: TRBV6-6; d_call: TRBD1; cdr3_nt: TGTGCCAGCAGTTACTATCCAGGGGGGACTGAAGCTTTCTTT; cdr3_aa: CASSYYPGGTEAFF
clone_size: many; j_call: TRBJ2-7; v_call: TRBV10-3; d_call: NA; cdr3_nt: TGTGCCATCAGTGTTGATGTCTACGAGCAGTACTTC; cdr3_aa: CAISVDVYEQYF
clone_size: many; j_call: TRBJ2-5; v_call: TRBV7-2; d_call: NA; cdr3_nt: TGTGCCAGCAGCCCAAGCGGACAAGAGACCCAGTACTTC; cdr3_aa: CASSPSGQETQYF
clone_size: NA; j_call: TRBJ2-7; v_call: TRBV6-2/TRBV6-3; d_call: TRBD2; cdr3_nt: TGTGCCAGCAACTTAGCGGGAGGGCCCTACGAGCAGTACTTC; cdr3_aa: CASNLAGGPYEQYF
clone_size: many; j_call: TRBJ2-3; v_call: TRBV7-2; d_call: TRBD1; cdr3_nt: TGTGCCAGCAGGCTTGACAGGGGCACAGATACGCAGTATTTT; cdr3_aa: CASRLDRGTDTQYF
clone_size: NA; j_call: TRBJ2-1; v_call: TRBV9; d_call: NA; cdr3_nt: TGTGCCAGCAGCCCAAGAAACTTCGACTCCTACAATGAGCAGTTCTTC; cdr3_aa: CASSPRNFDSYNEQFF
clone_size: few; j_call: TRBJ1-5; v_call: TRBV20-1; d_call: NA; cdr3_nt: TGCAGTGCTGTAAACCGGGATAAGAATCAGCCCCAGCATTTT; cdr3_aa: CSAVNRDKNQPQHF
clone_size: NA; j_call: TRBJ2-2; v_call: TRBV10-3; d_call: NA; cdr3_nt: TGTGCCATCAACGGACCCGATGGAGGGGAGCTGTTTTTT; cdr3_aa: CAINGPDGGELFF
clone_size: NA; j_call: TRBJ1-5; v_call: TRBV12-3/TRBV12-4; d_call: TRBD1; cdr3_nt: TGTGCCAGCAGACGTGGGACAGGGGATCAGCCCCAGCATTTT; cdr3_aa: CASRRGTGDQPQHF
clone_size: NA; j_call: TRBJ1-2; v_call: TRBV25-1; d_call: TRBD1; cdr3_nt: TGTGCCAGCAGTGAATCGGCAGGGGGGGATGGCTACACCTTC; cdr3_aa: CASSESAGGDGYTF
clone_size: few; j_call: TRBJ2-5; v_call: TRBV7-2; d_call: NA; cdr3_nt: TGTGCCAGCAGCCCCTTCTCCTTGTGGACAGTACAAGAGACCCAGTACTTC; cdr3_aa: CASSPFSLWTVQETQYF
clone_size: NA; j_call: TRBJ2-3; v_call: TRBV5-4; d_call: NA; cdr3_nt: TGTGCCAGCAGCTTGGCGGGACGAGGAACAGATACGCAGTATTTT; cdr3_aa: CASSLAGRGTDTQYF
clone_size: NA; j_call: TRBJ2-1; v_call: TRBV4-1; d_call: TRBD2; cdr3_nt: TGCGCCAGCAGCCGGACTATAATGGGGGGAGGGCCCTCCCGAAATGAGCAGTTCTTC; cdr3_aa: CASSRTIMGGGPSRNEQFF
clone_size: few; j_call: TRBJ1-2; v_call: TRBV4-1; d_call: NA; cdr3_nt: TGCGCCAGCAGCCAAGATCCGGTCGGAAGGGGTCGGGGCTACACCTTC; cdr3_aa: CASSQDPVGRGRGYTF
clone_size: few; j_call: TRBJ2-1; v_call: TRBV20-1; d_call: NA; cdr3_nt: TGCAGTGCGCGGAGCAATGAGCAGTTCTTC; cdr3_aa: CSARSNEQFF
clone_size: NA; j_call: TRBJ1-4; v_call: TRBV2; d_call: NA; cdr3_nt: TGTGCCAGCAGAGGTTATAATGAAAAACTGTTTTTT; cdr3_aa: CASRGYNEKLFF
clone_size: many; j_call: TRBJ1-5; v_call: TRBV2; d_call: NA; cdr3_nt: TGTGCCAGCAGTGTACTTGTGCAGCCCCAGCATTTT; cdr3_aa: CASSVLVQPQHF
clone_size: few; j_call: TRBJ2-3; v_call: TRBV4-2; d_call: NA; cdr3_nt: TGTGCCAGCAGCCAAGAAGGAGGTCTTAGCACAGATACGCAGTATTTT; cdr3_aa: CASSQEGGLSTDTQYF
clone_size: few; j_call: TRBJ2-2; v_call: TRBV19; d_call: TRBD2; cdr3_nt: TGTGCCAGTAGTATATGGACGTGGACTAGCGGGGGGCGGCTGTTTTTT; cdr3_aa: CASSIWTWTSGGRLFF
clone_size: many; j_call: TRBJ1-2; v_call: TRBV7-2; d_call: NA; cdr3_nt: TGTGCCAGCAGCTTCAGGGATTCGGAATATGGCTACACCTTC; cdr3_aa: CASSFRDSEYGYTF
clone_size: NA; j_call: TRBJ2-7; v_call: TRBV6-1; d_call: NA; cdr3_nt: TGTGCCAGCAGTTACCACTCGGGAGTTTTATACGAGCAGTACTTC; cdr3_aa: CASSYHSGVLYEQYF
clone_size: NA; j_call: TRBJ2-1; v_call: TRBV12-5; d_call: NA; cdr3_nt: TGTGCTAGTGGTTTGGACCGGTGGTCGCCCCGGCAGAGGGAGGCCTCCTACAATGAGCAGTTCTTC; cdr3_aa: CASGLDRWSPRQREASYNEQFF
clone_size: many; j_call: TRBJ1-5; v_call: TRBV28; d_call: NA; cdr3_nt: TGTGCCAGCAGTTGGGCTCTCGGGGATTCCAATCAGCCCCAGCATTTT; cdr3_aa: CASSWALGDSNQPQHF
clone_size: few; j_call: TRBJ1-5; v_call: TRBV29-1; d_call: NA; cdr3_nt: TGCAGCGTTGGGGGACGAAGCAATCAGCCCCAGCATTTT; cdr3_aa: CSVGGRSNQPQHF
clone_size: NA; j_call: TRBJ2-5; v_call: TRBV28; d_call: NA; cdr3_nt: TGTGCCAGCAGTTCCAGATCGATAGAGACCCAGTACTTC; cdr3_aa: CASSSRSIETQYF
clone_size: few; j_call: TRBJ1-6; v_call: TRBV7-9; d_call: TRBD1; cdr3_nt: TGTGCCAGCAGCGCTGGACAGGGATTCAGTTCACCCCTCCACTTT; cdr3_aa: CASSAGQGFSSPLHF
clone_size: many; j_call: TRBJ1-6; v_call: TRBV20-1; d_call: TRBD1; cdr3_nt: TGCAGTGCTAGAGATCCTCAGGGGGCTGGGAGTTCACCCCTCCACTTT; cdr3_aa: CSARDPQGAGSSPLHF
clone_size: NA; j_call: TRBJ2-1; v_call: TRBV6-2/TRBV6-3; d_call: TRBD2; cdr3_nt: TGTGCCAGCAGTTACCAACTAGCGGGGGAACAGTTCTTC; cdr3_aa: CASSYQLAGEQFF
clone_size: NA; j_call: TRBJ1-1; v_call: TRBV29-1; d_call: TRBD1; cdr3_nt: TGCAGCGCAAAGGGACAGGCGAACACTGAAGCTTTCTTT; cdr3_aa: CSAKGQANTEAFF
clone_size: many; j_call: TRBJ1-1; v_call: TRBV7-8; d_call: NA; cdr3_nt: TGTGCCAGCAGCCCACTCAGCACTGAAGCTTTCTTT; cdr3_aa: CASSPLSTEAFF